These 18 T cell receptor beta chains were all obtained from the same sample, sequenced in a study of shared clonotypes between healthy human individuals. Profiling relied on immunoSEQ multiplex PCR, and the TCRdb table lists in-frame clones only, not all of them. This sample has about a million clones, with roughly 80% found just once. Sequenced: memory CD4+ T cells sorted from blood. The sample's subset: CD45RA-negative fraction. All receptors come from a man between 18 and 29 years old in good health.

This clone has more than one count but fewer than ten. This chain joins TRBV2 and TRBJ1-1, with a weak D call TRBD1 (5 bases). Germline-derived CDR1 and CDR2 are SNHLY and FYNNEI. The V gene lost 9 bases and the J gene lost 5 bases, with 19 bases spanning the gap. This CDR3 has 14 residues. CDR3 loop: CARGAGVAKTEAFF. CDR3 sequence (DNA): TGTGCCAGAGGAGCGGGGGTTGCTAAGACTGAAGCTTTCTTT.

The chain combines TRBV19 with TRBJ2-5, with a possible D match to TRBD2 (6 bases). The CDR3 sequence is 15 residues long. Deletions cut 5 bases from V and 5 bases from J, with 18 bases between. Germline CDR1 and CDR2: LNHDA and SQIVND (reference sequence). CDR3 DNA: TGTGCCAGTAGTCCTCGGGGAGCTGGGAGGGAGACCCAGTACTTC. Protein product: CASSPRGAGRETQYF.

The chain joins TRBV7-2 to TRBJ2-7; 14 bases align to TRBD2. Trimming removed 5 bases from V and 7 bases from J; junction bases left unmatched: 7. There are 15 residues in the CDR3. The germline V gene encodes CDR1 SGHTA and CDR2 FQGNSA. The CDR3 protein is CASSPSGTSGGEQYF. The CDR3 DNA reads as TGTGCCAGCAGCCCCTCCGGGACTAGCGGGGGAGAGCAGTACTTC.

This clone appeared a single time. The chain is built from TRBV5-1 and TRBJ2-7; 8 positions agree with TRBD2. Germline lookup yields CDR1 SGHRS and CDR2 YFSETQ. The CDR3 loop spans 14 amino acids. V lost 4 bases to trimming and J lost 7 bases; unmatched junction nucleotides: 10. The CDR3: CASSVTGLVSEQYF. CDR3 nucleotides: TGCGCCAGCAGCGTGACGGGACTAGTTTCGGAGCAGTACTTC. The full variable domain, in which reference TRBV5-1 and TRBJ2-7 provide the parts outside the CDR3, is KAGVTQTPRYLIKTRGQQVTLSCSPISGHRSVSWYQQTPGQGLQFLFEYFSETQRNKGNFPGRFSGRQFSNSRSEMNVSTLELGDSALYLCASSVTGLVSEQYFGPGTRLTVT.

The rearrangement links TRBV5-8 to TRBJ2-3; D not certain. CDR3 length equals 15 residues. Trimming shortened V by 0 bases and J by 3 bases, and 11 bases separated the two germline ends. Germline V lookup: CDR1 SGHTS, CDR2 YDEGEE. The DNA of the CDR3 is TGTGCCAGCAGCTTGGACGGAACTACTACAGATACGCAGTATTTT. Its protein product is CASSLDGTTTDTQYF.

The chain uses TRBV30 and TRBJ2-7, with D uncertain. CDR3 length: 13 residues. V was clipped by 4 bases and J by 6 bases, with 16 bases between them. The germline V gene encodes CDR1 GTSNPN and CDR2 SVGIG (reference sequence). The CDR3 loop is CAWTALGSGEQYF. DNA of the CDR3: TGTGCCTGGACTGCCCTAGGTTCGGGCGAGCAGTACTTC.

The chain recombines TRBV5-1 with TRBJ2-5; D is uncertain. The CDR3 consists of 15 residues. V dropped 1 base and J dropped 0 bases, with 10 bases sitting between them. Germline V CDR1 and CDR2: SGHRS, YFSETQ. CDR3 sequence reads: CASSLLATNQETQYF. DNA for the CDR3: TGCGCCAGCAGCTTGTTAGCTACTAACCAAGAGACCCAGTACTTC.

The gene calls are TRBV7-9 and TRBJ1-2; D might be TRBD1 (6 bases). Germline CDR1 SEHNR, CDR2 FQNEAQ (reference sequence). Trimming pared 5 bases from V and 0 bases from J, leaving 13 bases between. CDR3 length equals 15 residues. Written as DNA, the CDR3 is TGTGCCAGCAGCCTCAACCAGGGGACTAACTATGGCTACACCTTC. Translated: CASSLNQGTNYGYTF.

Worth noting for this clone: The same CDR3 can be traced to other DNA sequences in this sample. V is TRBV6-5 and J is TRBJ2-1; 11 bases agree with TRBD2. The CDR3 is 15 amino acids. Germline CDR1 MNHEY, CDR2 SVGAGI. J gave up 6 bases and V 6 bases, and 7 bases lay outside the gene matches. DNA of the CDR3: TGTGCCAGCAGGAGCGTAGCGGGGGGGCTCAATGAGCAGTTCTTC. Amino acids: CASRSVAGGLNEQFF.

Turning to this clone: A far bigger clonotype differs at one base, so this is likely a read error. Other DNA variants within this sample encode the same CDR3. The chain is built from TRBV18 and TRBJ1-1; D not certain. There are 14 residues in the CDR3. Germline-derived CDR1 and CDR2 are KGHSH and LQKENI. Trimming pared 6 bases from V and 4 bases from J, leaving 15 bases between. CDR3 DNA sequence: TGTGCCAGCTCCCCTGAGGTTGGCGGCACTGAAGCTTTCTTT. Translation gives CASSPEVGGTEAFF.

The J gene is TRBJ2-7, the V gene TRBV19, with TRBD2 matching 8 bases. This CDR3 comprises 14 residues. The V gene end was trimmed by 6 bases and the J gene end by 2 bases; junction bases not matched to a gene: 6. Germline values: CDR1 LNHDA, CDR2 SQIVND (reference sequence). This chain's CDR3 is CASSPQRGPYEQYF. CDR3 in DNA: TGTGCCAGTAGCCCCCAGCGGGGGCCCTACGAGCAGTACTTC.

The chain uses TRBV5-8 and TRBJ1-3, with no clear D. Trimming left V 0 bases short and J 2 bases short, with 12 bases between. Germline CDR1 SGHTS, CDR2 YDEGEE. The length of the CDR3 is 16 residues. The CDR3 bases are TGTGCCAGCAGCTTGGTAACGGTTATCGCTGGAAACACCATATATTTT. Translated, it gives CASSLVTVIAGNTIYF.

This clone was observed many times. CDR3 amino acids: CASSPTHGTDTQYF. The CDR3 DNA follows: TGTGCCAGCAGCCCGACTCACGGCACAGATACGCAGTATTTT. The V and J genes are TRBV7-8 and TRBJ2-3; no reliable D call. This CDR3 contains 14 residues. In germline, CDR1 is SGHVS, CDR2 FQNEAQ. Trimming removed 5 bases from V and 1 base from J, with 10 bases in between.

This clone was recorded only once. V usage is TRBV2 and J usage is TRBJ2-7; D gene unclear. The CDR3 covers 13 residues. The V end was cut by 5 bases, the J end by 5 bases, with 13 bases between. CDR1 and CDR2 from the germline V gene are SNHLY and FYNNEI. The CDR3 here is CASSWQVGHEQYF. The DNA of the CDR3 is TGTGCCAGCAGTTGGCAGGTGGGCCACGAGCAGTACTTC.

The V gene is TRBV30, the J gene TRBJ2-5, with D hard to call. The CDR3 is 12 amino acids. Trimming shortened V by 4 bases and J by 4 bases, and 10 bases separated the two germline ends. Per the germline V gene, CDR1 is GTSNPN and CDR2 is SVGIG (reference sequence). The CDR3 here is CAWNRDRETQYF. CDR3 DNA sequence: TGTGCCTGGAATCGTGACCGAGAGACCCAGTACTTC.

The V and J genes are TRBV27 and TRBJ1-2, with D perhaps matching TRBD1 (6 bases). V gave up 4 bases and J gave up 8 bases, with 14 bases separating them. Germline V gives CDR1 MNHEY, CDR2 SMNVEV (reference sequence). The CDR3 totals 13 residues. CDR3 in amino acids: CASSWDISQGYTF. As DNA, the CDR3 is TGTGCCAGCAGTTGGGACATAAGTCAGGGCTACACCTTC.

The chain links TRBV6-6 to TRBJ1-1; TRBD1 agrees at 9 bases. The CDR3 loop spans 16 amino acids. Germline trimming cut 10 bases from V and 6 bases from J; bases unmatched to any gene: 18. The V gene's germline CDR1 is MNHNY and CDR2 SVGAGI (reference sequence). CDR3 sequence reads: CATARGQGYAGPEAFF. The CDR3 DNA reads TGTGCCACCGCCCGAGGACAGGGGTATGCGGGCCCTGAAGCTTTCTTT.

The chain couples TRBV10-1 to TRBJ2-3; a possible D gene is TRBD2 (5 bases). CDR1 and CDR2 from the germline V gene are WNHNN and SYGVQD (reference sequence). Between the trimmed V and J ends, which lost 0 bases and 0 bases, there was a span of 13 bases. The CDR3 is 17 residues long. The CDR3 sequence: CASSESGPGSSTDTQYF. CDR3 sequence (DNA): TGCGCCAGCAGTGAGTCGGGTCCGGGGTCTAGCACAGATACGCAGTATTTT.